These 19 T cell receptor beta chains were sequenced from one sample in a study of blood T cell repertoires in COVID-19. Assay: immunoSEQ multiplex PCR; the TCRdb copy retains only in-frame clones and omits some. The data show approximately 160,000 clones, with roughly 80% seen just once and roughly 8.3% held by the top ten. Sequences were obtained from peripheral blood. All receptors come from a man aged 60-69 years with acute or convalescent COVID-19.

The chain is built from TRBV30 and TRBJ2-7, with 9 positions matching TRBD1. The germline CDR1 and CDR2 sequences are GTSNPN and SVGIG (reference sequence). The CDR3 is 13 residues long. Trimming took 5 bases from V and 4 from J; bases not matched to a gene: 6. The chain's CDR3 is CAWAGTGIYEQYF. CDR3 bases: TGTGCCTGGGCCGGGACAGGGATATACGAGCAGTACTTC.

V gene TRBV29-1 combines with J gene TRBJ1-4; the D gene is possibly TRBD1 (5 bases). The ends were cut back, 5 bases at V and 2 bases at J, with 21 bases in the middle. The CDR3 has 17 residues. From germline, CDR1 is SQVTM and CDR2 ANQGSEA. The CDR3 DNA reads as TGCAGCGTTACTCTCCAGGGCTTGTACGGGACTAATGAAAAACTGTTTTTT. Its protein product is CSVTLQGLYGTNEKLFF.

The chain joins TRBV30 to TRBJ2-7; a weak D match, TRBD2 (6 bases). Germline CDR1 reads GTSNPN; CDR2 reads SVGIG (reference sequence). The CDR3 sequence is 15 residues long. The V end was cut by 2 bases, the J end by 1 base, with 15 bases between. For the CDR3, the DNA is TGTGCCTGGAGTCAATCGGCGGGGAAGTCCTACGAGCAGTACTTC. It is translated as CAWSQSAGKSYEQYF.

The V and J genes are TRBV11-2 and TRBJ1-4, with 8 bases lining up with TRBD1. The CDR3 runs 15 residues. The germline V gene encodes CDR1 SGHAT and CDR2 FQNNGV. V lost 5 bases to trimming and J lost 5 bases; unmatched junction nucleotides: 7. The CDR3 here is CASSGQGKGNEKLFF. The CDR3 DNA reads TGTGCCAGCAGCGGACAGGGTAAAGGAAATGAAAAACTGTTTTTT.

The chain uses TRBV4-2 and TRBJ1-1, with a weak D call TRBD1 (5 bases). From germline, CDR1 is LGHNA and CDR2 YNFKEQ. The CDR3 loop spans 15 amino acids. V gave up 4 bases and J gave up 0 bases, with 12 bases separating them. The CDR3 protein is CASSPMGPLNTEAFF. The CDR3 region has the DNA TGTGCCAGCAGCCCAATGGGGCCCTTGAACACTGAAGCTTTCTTT.

The rearrangement links TRBV18 to TRBJ2-2; 7 bases map to TRBD1. The V segment lost 6 bases and the J segment 7 bases; nucleotides outside the gene matches: 11. Germline loops: CDR1 KGHSH, CDR2 LQKENI. The CDR3 spans 15 residues. The CDR3 DNA follows: TGTGCCAGCTCGCCAGACAGGGTCGTAGGCGGGGAGCTGTTTTTT. Encoded protein: CASSPDRVVGGELFF. The complete variable domain, with remaining parts taken from reference TRBV18 and TRBJ2-2, reads NAGVMQNPRHLVRRRGQEARLRCSPMKGHSHVYWYRQLPEEGLKFMVYLQKENIIDESGMPKERFSAEFPKEGPSILRIQQVVRGDSAAYFCASSPDRVVGGELFFGEGSRLTVL.

The chain combines TRBV9 with TRBJ2-1; 16 bases line up with TRBD2. This CDR3 has 18 amino acids. Germline V lookup: CDR1 SGDLS, CDR2 YYNGEE. Trimming cost V 3 bases and J 4 bases; bases outside gene matches: 7. CDR3 sequence (DNA): TGTGCCAGCAGCGGAACGGGACTAGCGGGGGGGTCGTACAATGAGCAGTTCTTC. Amino acid sequence: CASSGTGLAGGSYNEQFF.

V and J are TRBV6-5 and TRBJ2-2; 10 positions agree with TRBD2. The CDR3 is 14 amino acids. Germline assignment: CDR1 MNHEY and CDR2 SVGAGI. Germline trimming cut 6 bases from V and 7 bases from J; bases unmatched to any gene: 5. The CDR3: CASRRTSGDGELFF. The CDR3 DNA reads TGTGCCAGCAGACGAACTAGCGGGGACGGGGAGCTGTTTTTT.

This clone was counted a single time. J is TRBJ1-4 and V is TRBV19; no clear D gene. The CDR3 extends over 15 amino acids. V was clipped by 8 bases and J by 0 bases, with 13 bases between them. Germline V gene sequence: CDR1 LNHDA, CDR2 SQIVND (reference sequence). The CDR3 spells CASQNSHTTNEKLFF. The CDR3 coding sequence is TGTGCCAGTCAAAACAGTCACACAACTAATGAAAAACTGTTTTTT.

The V gene is TRBV7-3, the J gene TRBJ1-2, with D maybe TRBD1 (5 bases). This CDR3 is 15 amino acids long. V was cut by 5 bases and J by 0 bases, with 13 bases left in between. Germline V gene sequence: CDR1 SGHTA, CDR2 FQGTGA. CDR3 coding DNA: TGTGCCAGCAGCCATCACAGGCCCTCTAACTATGGCTACACCTTC. Amino acid sequence: CASSHHRPSNYGYTF.

The V and J genes are TRBV24-1 and TRBJ2-1; the match to TRBD1 covers 7 bases. Trimming at V came to 5 bases and at J to 0 bases, leaving 9 bases not matched to a gene. From germline, CDR1 is KGHDR and CDR2 SFDVKD. CDR3 length: 17 residues. The CDR3 reads CATSGTGQRSSYNEQFF. The CDR3 bases are TGTGCCACCAGTGGAACGGGACAGAGAAGCTCCTACAATGAGCAGTTCTTC.

V usage is TRBV14 and J usage is TRBJ2-5; D perhaps matches TRBD1 (6 bases). Deletions cut 2 bases from V and 4 bases from J, with 17 bases between. The germline CDR1 and CDR2 sequences are SGHDN and FVKESK. This CDR3 contains 16 residues. CDR3 loop: CASSQIGWGPGETQYF. CDR3 DNA sequence: TGTGCCAGCAGCCAAATCGGGTGGGGGCCGGGAGAGACCCAGTACTTC.

This clone was seen only once. The junction departs from germline at one end; a sequencing error may be responsible. The chain recombines TRBV30 with TRBJ1-2, with D uncertain. The CDR3 loop spans 10 amino acids. The germline V gene has CDR1 GTSNPN and CDR2 SVGIG (reference sequence). The CDR3 coding sequence is TGTGCCTGGAGTCGATCCCGGTTTGCCTTC. Amino acids: CAWSRSRFAF.

CDR3 amino acids: CASSYSSGLNQPQHF. DNA for the CDR3: TGTGCCAGCAGTTACTCGTCTGGCCTCAATCAGCCCCAGCATTTT. The rearrangement links TRBV6-2 or TRBV6-3 to TRBJ1-5; D is uncertain. Germline CDR1 is MNHEY and CDR2 is SVGEGT. V was pared by 0 bases and J by 3 bases, with 9 bases between. This CDR3 contains 15 residues.

J is TRBJ2-1 and V is TRBV3-1 (or the pseudogene TRBV3-2), with D uncertain. Germline V CDR1 and CDR2: LGHDT, YNNKEL (reference sequence). Deletions cut 2 bases from V and 7 bases from J, with 9 bases between. CDR3 length: 13 residues. The DNA of the CDR3 is TGTGCCAGCAGCCAACCCGCGAGAAATGAGCAGTTCTTC. It is translated as CASSQPARNEQFF.

The rearrangement links TRBV4-3 to TRBJ2-7; the D is unclear. The V and J ends lost 2 bases and 2 bases respectively, with 19 bases between them. This CDR3 has 17 amino acids. Germline lookup yields CDR1 LGHNA and CDR2 YSLEER. The CDR3 nucleotides read TGCGCCAGCAGCCAATACACCTCACCACCCAATACCTACGAGCAGTACTTC. Amino acid sequence: CASSQYTSPPNTYEQYF.

J is TRBJ1-2 and V is TRBV27; maybe TRBD1 (5 bases). This CDR3 contains 15 residues. V lost 0 bases to trimming and J lost 3 bases, with 11 bases between them. Per the germline V gene, CDR1 is MNHEY and CDR2 is SMNVEV (reference sequence). CDR3 in amino acids: CASSLSGVRDYGYTF. CDR3 coding DNA: TGTGCCAGCAGTTTATCAGGGGTAAGGGACTATGGCTACACCTTC.

The chain links TRBV11-2 to TRBJ2-3; 10 bases match TRBD2. CDR1 is SGHAT and CDR2 is FQNNGV in the germline V gene. The CDR3 is 17 amino acids. Losses at the gene ends were 5 bases for V and 4 bases for J; bases not matched to a gene: 12. The DNA of the CDR3 is TGTGCCAGCAGCCTTTTCAGCGGGGGGGCATCTTCAGATACGCAGTATTTT. This encodes CASSLFSGGASSDTQYF.

This chain links TRBV5-1 with TRBJ2-1; 13 bases agree with TRBD2. V shed 4 bases and J 4 bases; nucleotides not matched to a gene: 5. The germline V gene has CDR1 SGHRS and CDR2 YFSETQ. This CDR3 has 16 residues. The CDR3 loop is CASSLGTSGTYNEQFF. The CDR3 nucleotides are TGCGCCAGCAGCCTTGGGACTAGCGGGACGTACAATGAGCAGTTCTTC.